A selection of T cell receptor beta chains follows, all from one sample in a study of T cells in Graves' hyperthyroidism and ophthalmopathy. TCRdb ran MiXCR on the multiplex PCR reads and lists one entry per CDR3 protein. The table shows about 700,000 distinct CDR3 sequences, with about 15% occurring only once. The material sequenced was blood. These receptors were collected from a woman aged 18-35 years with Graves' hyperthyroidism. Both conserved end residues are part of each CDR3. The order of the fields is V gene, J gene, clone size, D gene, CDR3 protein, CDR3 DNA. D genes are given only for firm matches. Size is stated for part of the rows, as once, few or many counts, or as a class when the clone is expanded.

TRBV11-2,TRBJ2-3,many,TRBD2,CASSFRGLKRDTQYF,TGTGCCAGCAGCTTTAGGGGACTAAAGAGAGATACGCAGTATTTT
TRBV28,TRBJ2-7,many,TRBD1,CASSYLLDRGGYEQYF,TGTGCCAGCAGTTACCTCCTGGACAGGGGGGGCTACGAGCAGTACTTC
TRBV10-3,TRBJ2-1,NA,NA,CAISATGAESYNEQFF,TGTGCCATCAGTGCGACGGGAGCAGAGTCCTACAATGAGCAGTTCTTC
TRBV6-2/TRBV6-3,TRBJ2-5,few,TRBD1,CASTKGSGTGQETQYF,TGTGCCAGCACCAAGGGATCGGGGACAGGGCAAGAGACCCAGTACTTC
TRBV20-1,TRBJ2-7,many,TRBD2,CSARDYQREFYEQYF,TGCAGTGCTAGAGATTACCAGCGGGAGTTCTACGAGCAGTACTTC
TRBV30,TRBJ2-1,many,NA,CAWSVAKAHQFF,TGTGCCTGGAGTGTAGCCAAGGCCCATCAGTTCTTC
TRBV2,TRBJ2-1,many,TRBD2,CASSQLAGGRDEQFF,TGTGCCAGCAGTCAACTAGCGGGAGGTAGGGACGAGCAGTTCTTC
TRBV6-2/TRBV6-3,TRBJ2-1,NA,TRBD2,CASRRGLAGVNEQFF,TGTGCCAGCAGACGGGGACTAGCGGGAGTCAATGAGCAGTTCTTC
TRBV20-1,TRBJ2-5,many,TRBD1,CSARDAPTTWTGRLQETQYF,TGCAGTGCTAGAGATGCCCCGACGACCTGGACAGGGAGGTTACAAGAGACCCAGTACTTC
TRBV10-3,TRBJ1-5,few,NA,CAISDSDPYGNQPQHF,TGTGCCATCAGTGATTCGGACCCGTACGGCAATCAGCCCCAGCATTTT
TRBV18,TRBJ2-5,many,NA,CASSPPGADQETQYF,TGTGCCAGCTCACCACCGGGGGCGGACCAAGAGACCCAGTACTTC
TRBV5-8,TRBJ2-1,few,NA,CASSLRVGGEQFF,TGTGCCAGCAGCTTAAGGGTGGGGGGTGAGCAGTTCTTC
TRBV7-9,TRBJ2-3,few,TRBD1,CASSNTGGHTDTQYF,TGTGCCAGCAGTAATACAGGGGGTCACACAGATACGCAGTATTTT
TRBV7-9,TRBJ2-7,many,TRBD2,CASSSQAGDVEQYF,TGTGCCAGCAGCTCCCAAGCGGGAGATGTCGAGCAGTACTTC
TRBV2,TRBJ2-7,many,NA,CASTPDSSYEQYF,TGTGCCAGCACCCCCGACTCAAGCTACGAGCAGTACTTC
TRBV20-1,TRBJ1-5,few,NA,CSAISTSNQPQHF,TGCAGTGCTATTAGCACTAGCAATCAGCCCCAGCATTTT
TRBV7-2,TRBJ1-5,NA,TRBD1,CASSSDRGYQPQHF,TGTGCCAGCAGCTCAGACAGGGGATATCAGCCCCAGCATTTT
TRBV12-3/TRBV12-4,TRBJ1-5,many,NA,CASSLRGEGNQPQHF,TGTGCCAGCAGTTTAAGGGGGGAAGGCAATCAGCCCCAGCATTTT
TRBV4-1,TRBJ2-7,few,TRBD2,CASSPLAGGHEQYF,TGCGCCAGCAGCCCCCTAGCGGGAGGTCACGAGCAGTACTTC
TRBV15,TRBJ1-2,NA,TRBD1,CATTRDRSNYGYTF,TGTGCCACGACGAGGGACAGATCTAACTATGGCTACACCTTC
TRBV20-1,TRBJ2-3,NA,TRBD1,CSLDRGQPDTQYF,TGCAGCTTAGACAGGGGCCAACCAGATACGCAGTATTTT
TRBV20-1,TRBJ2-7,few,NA,CSAPIYYEQYF,TGCAGTGCCCCTATTTACTACGAGCAGTACTTC
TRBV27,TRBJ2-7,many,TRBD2,CASSWGGGRYEQYF,TGTGCCAGCAGTTGGGGGGGAGGTCGGTACGAGCAGTACTTC
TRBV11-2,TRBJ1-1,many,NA,CASSLDSRTQNTEAFF,TGTGCCAGCAGCTTAGATTCTAGGACCCAGAACACTGAAGCTTTCTTT
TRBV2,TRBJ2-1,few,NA,CASPPGLHSYNEQFF,TGTGCCAGTCCTCCGGGACTCCACTCCTACAATGAGCAGTTCTTC
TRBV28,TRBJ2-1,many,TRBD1,CASRRDRVANEQFF,TGTGCCAGCAGAAGGGACAGGGTCGCCAATGAGCAGTTCTTC
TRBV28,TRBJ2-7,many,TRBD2,CASSFGTSVPEQYF,TGTGCCAGCAGTTTCGGGACTAGCGTTCCCGAGCAGTACTTC
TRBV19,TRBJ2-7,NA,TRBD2,CASSPAGGHRYEQYF,TGTGCCAGTAGCCCTGCGGGGGGACACCGATACGAGCAGTACTTC
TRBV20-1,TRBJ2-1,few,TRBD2,CSAPILLAGEVMYNEQFF,TGCAGTGCCCCGATTTTGCTAGCGGGAGAAGTCATGTACAATGAGCAGTTCTTC
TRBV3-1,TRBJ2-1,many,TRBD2,CASSQEPSGSYNEQFF,TGTGCCAGCAGCCAAGAGCCTAGCGGGAGTTACAATGAGCAGTTCTTC
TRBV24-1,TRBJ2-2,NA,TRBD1,CATSDPGTGKGGLFF,TGTGCCACCAGTGATCCGGGGACAGGGAAGGGGGGGCTGTTTTTT
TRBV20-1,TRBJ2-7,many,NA,CSARDPRGYQREQYF,TGCAGTGCTAGAGATCCCCGGGGATACCAACGCGAGCAGTACTTC
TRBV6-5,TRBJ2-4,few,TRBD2,CASSYSGLALAKNIQYF,TGTGCCAGCAGTTACTCCGGACTAGCGTTAGCCAAAAACATTCAGTACTTC
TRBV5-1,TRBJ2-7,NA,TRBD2,CASSLEGLAGVQSSEQYF,TGCGCCAGCAGCTTGGAGGGACTAGCGGGAGTCCAGTCATCCGAGCAGTACTTC
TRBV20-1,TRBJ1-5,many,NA,CSARESSFYSNQPQHF,TGCAGTGCTAGAGAAAGCAGTTTCTATAGCAATCAGCCCCAGCATTTT
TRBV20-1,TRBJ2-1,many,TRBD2,CSARDLAASSYNEQFF,TGCAGTGCTAGAGACCTAGCGGCAAGCTCCTACAATGAGCAGTTCTTC
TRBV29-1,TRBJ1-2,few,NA,CSGYTEIYGYTF,TGCAGCGGTTATACAGAGATTTATGGCTACACCTTC
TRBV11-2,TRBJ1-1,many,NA,CASSSHIGRTEAFF,TGTGCCAGCAGCTCACACATTGGGAGGACTGAAGCTTTCTTT
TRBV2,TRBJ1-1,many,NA,CATGLVEAFF,TGTGCCACGGGGCTCGTTGAAGCTTTCTTT
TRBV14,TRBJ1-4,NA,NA,CASSLPGATNEKLFF,TGTGCCAGCAGCCTTCCGGGGGCAACTAATGAAAAACTGTTTTTT
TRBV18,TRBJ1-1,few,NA,CASSQVVMNTEAFF,TGTGCCAGCTCACAGGTAGTTATGAACACTGAAGCTTTCTTT
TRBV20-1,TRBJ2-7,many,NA,CSASLGTDYEQYF,TGCAGTGCTAGCCTAGGGACCGACTACGAGCAGTACTTC